This T cell receptor beta chain came from a study of response to subunit inactivated influenza vaccine. This clonotype was counted a few times. Antigen: not known. General study results and limits: Authors suggested seasonal influenza vaccinations each recruit few new T cells.

TCRdb called the RT-PCR reads again in MiXCR, with one record for every CDR3 protein. Of about 700,000 distinct CDR3 sequences listed, around 13% are singletons. Per germline, CDR1 SGHDN and CDR2 FVKESK. This CDR3 is built from 15 residues. Trimming removed 4 bases from V and 3 bases from J, with 16 bases in between. The receptor comes from a man aged 50 or older who received an inactivated influenza vaccine. The specimen comprised PBMCs from blood, sampled 14 days before vaccination. This sequence joins TRBV14 and TRBJ2-7; D remains ambiguous. DNA for the CDR3: TGTGCCAGCAGCCCTAGGTCAGCTCTCTACTACGAGCAGTACTTC. Protein sequence: CASSPRSALYYEQYF. The complete variable domain, with remaining parts taken from reference TRBV14 and TRBJ2-7, reads EAGVTQFPSHSVIEKGQTVTLRCDPISGHDNLYWYRRVMGKEIKFLLHFVKESKQDESGMPNNRFLAERTGGTYSTLKVQPAELEDSGVYFCASSPRSALYYEQYFGPGTRLTVT.